This TCR beta chain was sequenced for a study of T-cell reconstitution after alpha-beta-depleted transplantation in children. A TCRbeta library incorporating unique molecular identifiers was prepared. MiXCR, run by TCRdb on the PCR reads, gives a single entry per CDR3 protein. Of almost 500,000 distinct CDR3 sequences in the sample, more than 9% were seen once. V was trimmed by 6 bases and J by 3 bases, leaving 17 bases between them. The CDR3 covers 16 residues. Notes on this clonotype: The antigen remains undetermined.

Study results and caveats: A year post-transplant, T-cell counts and diversity derived mostly from newly produced T cells.

The clonotype was recovered from a child aged 2-15 years with inherited bone marrow failure, due to receive a stem cell transplant. The J gene is TRBJ1-4, the V gene TRBV12-3 or TRBV12-4; D not resolved. This specimen was PBMCs, taken before TCRalphabeta/CD19-depleted stem cell transplant. CDR3 coding DNA: TGTGCCAGCAGCCCCGGGGAGGGCTTCGCTAATGAAAAACTGTTTTTT. Translated, it gives CASSPGEGFANEKLFF.